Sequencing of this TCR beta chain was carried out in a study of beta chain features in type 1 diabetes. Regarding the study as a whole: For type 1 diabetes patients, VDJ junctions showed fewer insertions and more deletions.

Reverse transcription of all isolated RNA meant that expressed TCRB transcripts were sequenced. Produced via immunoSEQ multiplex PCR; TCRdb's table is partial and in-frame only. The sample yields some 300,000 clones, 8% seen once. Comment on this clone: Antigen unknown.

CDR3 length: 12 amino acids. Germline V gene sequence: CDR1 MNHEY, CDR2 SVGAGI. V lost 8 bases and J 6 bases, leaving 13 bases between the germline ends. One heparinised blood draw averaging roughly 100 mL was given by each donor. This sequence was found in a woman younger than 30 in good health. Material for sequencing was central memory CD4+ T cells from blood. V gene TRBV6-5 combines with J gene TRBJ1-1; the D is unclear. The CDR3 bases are TGTGCCAGCTCCCGGATCGGGCCTGAAGCTTTCTTT. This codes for CASSRIGPEAFF.